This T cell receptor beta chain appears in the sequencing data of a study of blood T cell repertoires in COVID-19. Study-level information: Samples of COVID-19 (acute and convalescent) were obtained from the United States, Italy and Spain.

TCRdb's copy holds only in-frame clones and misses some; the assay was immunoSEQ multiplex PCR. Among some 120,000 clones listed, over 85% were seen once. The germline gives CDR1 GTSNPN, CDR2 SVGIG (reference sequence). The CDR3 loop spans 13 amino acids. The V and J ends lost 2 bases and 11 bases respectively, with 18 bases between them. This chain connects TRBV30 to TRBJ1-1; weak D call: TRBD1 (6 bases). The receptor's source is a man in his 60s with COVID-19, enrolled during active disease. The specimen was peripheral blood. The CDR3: CAWSLTSGAGAFF. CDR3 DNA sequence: TGTGCCTGGAGTCTCACCTCAGGGGCCGGGGCTTTCTTT.